The 25 T cell receptor beta chains below come from one sample, sequenced in a study of T cells in Graves' hyperthyroidism and ophthalmopathy. RNA transcripts provided the source from which TCR beta CDR3 regions were amplified. Initially, a first-round RT-PCR of the TCR CDR3 employed the HTBI primer set. Each CDR3 protein is one row after TCRdb ran MiXCR on the multiplex PCR reads. The table records 75,000 to 100,000 distinct CDR3 sequences, about 51% of them present only once. The sequencing input was blood. The receptors were gathered from a woman aged 40 to 55 with Graves' hyperthyroidism.

V gene TRBV7-2 combines with J gene TRBJ2-5; tentative D call: TRBD1 (6 bases). This CDR3 is 17 amino acids long. Germline assignment: CDR1 SGHTA and CDR2 FQGNSA. Trimming stripped 1 base from V and 2 bases from J, with 17 bases between. CDR3 residues: CASSLGGGLYEQETQYF. The DNA of the CDR3 is TGTGCCAGCAGCTTAGGAGGGGGTCTCTACGAGCAAGAGACCCAGTACTTC.

Concerning this clonotype itself: A read error is possible here, since a much larger clone lies one base away. V gene TRBV11-2 combines with J gene TRBJ2-3; TRBD1 is a possible D gene (6 bases). This CDR3 is built from 14 residues. Trimming cost V 5 bases and J 8 bases, with 17 bases left between them. Looked up from germline, CDR1 is SGHAT and CDR2 is FQNNGV. The CDR3 is CASSAGTFLGTQYF. The CDR3 coding sequence is TGTGCCAGCAGCGCCGGGACATTCCTCGGTACGCAGTATTTT. Filled out from reference TRBV11-2 and TRBJ2-3, the complete variable domain reads EAGVAQSPRYKIIEKRQSVAFWCNPISGHATLYWYQQILGQGPKLLIQFQNNGVVDDSQLPKDRFSAERLKGVDSTLKIQPAKLEDSAVYLCASSAGTFLGTQYFGPGTRLTVL.

The V call is TRBV9, the J call TRBJ1-2; D perhaps matches TRBD1 (5 bases). Germline V gives CDR1 SGDLS, CDR2 YYNGEE. The CDR3 is 14 residues long. The V end was cut by 0 bases, the J end by 8 bases, with 14 bases between. CDR3 protein: CASSVAVGTRGYTF. The DNA of the CDR3 is TGTGCCAGCAGCGTAGCTGTAGGGACCAGAGGCTACACCTTC.

The V and J genes are TRBV10-3 and TRBJ1-1; D might be TRBD1 (6 bases). In germline, CDR1 is ENHRY, CDR2 SYGVKD. V was trimmed by 7 bases and J by 1 base, leaving 16 bases between them. This CDR3 is 15 amino acids long. The CDR3 spells CAIKDSGQRNTEAFF. CDR3 DNA sequence: TGTGCCATCAAGGATAGTGGACAGAGGAACACTGAAGCTTTCTTT.

This clonotype was counted once. The genes are TRBV5-1 and TRBJ2-5; 8 nucleotides line up with TRBD2. Germline lookup yields CDR1 SGHRS and CDR2 YFSETQ. The CDR3 length is 13 residues. V was pared by 5 bases and J by 4 bases, with 4 bases of the junction left unmatched. The CDR3 bases are TGCGCCAGCAGAACCGGGACTAGAGAGACCCAGTACTTC. This encodes CASRTGTRETQYF.

This clonotype was seen repeatedly, ten times or more. The rearrangement uses TRBV20-1 and TRBJ2-5, with TRBD2 identical over 13 bases. Germline CDR1 DFQATT, CDR2 SNEGSKA (reference sequence). After removal of 5 bases from V and 4 bases from J, the junction contained 13 bases not matched to a gene. The length of the CDR3 is 17 residues. CDR3 bases: TGCAGTGCTTCCGGCAGGACTAGCGGGAGTAGGGGAGAGACCCAGTACTTC. It yields the protein CSASGRTSGSRGETQYF.

The rearrangement uses TRBV7-2 and TRBJ2-7, with 7 nucleotides matching TRBD2. Germline-derived CDR1 and CDR2 are SGHTA and FQGNSA. V trimming: 1 base; J trimming: 7 bases; junction bases outside the gene matches: 7. This CDR3 has 14 residues. DNA for the CDR3: TGTGCCAGCAGCTTAGGCATGGGGGAGGGGGAGCAGTACTTC. Amino acid sequence: CASSLGMGEGEQYF.

The chain carries TRBV7-9 and TRBJ1-2; TRBD1 agrees at 9 bases. V lost 1 base, J lost 5 bases, and 5 bases stayed unmatched. The CDR3 is made up of 15 amino acids. Germline assignment: CDR1 SEHNR and CDR2 FQNEAQ (reference sequence). This chain's CDR3 is CASSLGDRVYYGYTF. CDR3 bases: TGTGCCAGCAGCTTAGGGGACAGGGTCTATTATGGCTACACCTTC.

V is TRBV2 and J is TRBJ1-2, with D perhaps matching TRBD1 (6 bases). Germline loops: CDR1 SNHLY, CDR2 FYNNEI. V was pared by 8 bases and J by 5 bases, with 15 bases between. The CDR3 spans 13 residues. CDR3 residues: CASSPQGGYGYTF. In nucleotides, the CDR3 is TGTGCCAGCTCACCACAAGGGGGATATGGCTACACCTTC. Filled out from reference TRBV2 and TRBJ1-2, the complete variable domain reads EPEVTQTPSHQVTQMGQEVILRCVPISNHLYFYWYRQILGQKVEFLVSFYNNEISEKSEIFDDQFSVERPDGSNFTLKIRSTKLEDSAMYFCASSPQGGYGYTFGSGTRLTVV.

This clonotype was seen a handful of times. CDR3 nucleotide sequence: TGTGCCAGCCGACAGAGACAAGAGACCCAGTACTTC. Translated: CASRQRQETQYF. The chain carries TRBV3-1 and TRBJ2-5, with D possibly being TRBD1 (5 bases). This CDR3 is 12 amino acids long. The ends were cut back, 8 bases at V and 2 bases at J, with 9 bases in the middle. Germline V gives CDR1 LGHDT, CDR2 YNNKEL (reference sequence).

A word on this clonotype: An end of the junction differs from the germline gene, which may be a read error. The rearrangement uses TRBV7-9 and TRBJ1-6; D gene unclear. The CDR3 length is 17 residues. The germline V gene has CDR1 SEHNR and CDR2 FQNEAQ (reference sequence). The CDR3 spells CASSSRQAGLDNSPFHF. The CDR3 coding sequence is TGTGCCAGCAGCTCCCGGCAGGCGGGTTTGGATAATTCACCCTTCCACTTT.

This clonotype occurred once. This chain connects TRBV20-1 to TRBJ2-5; no clear D. The CDR3 covers 14 residues. Germline V gene sequence: CDR1 DFQATT, CDR2 SNEGSKA (reference sequence). V shed 0 bases and J shed 0 bases, with 8 bases lying between them. Here the CDR3 DNA reads TGCAGTGCTAGAGATCTAGGGAACCAAGAGACCCAGTACTTC. Amino acid sequence: CSARDLGNQETQYF.

This chain links TRBV29-1 with TRBJ1-2; 11 nucleotides match TRBD1. Germline CDR1 and CDR2: SQVTM and ANQGSEA. V was clipped by 8 bases and J by 7 bases; unmatched bases: 6. There are 12 residues in the CDR3. This CDR3 is CSLDRGHGGYTF. The DNA for the CDR3 is TGCAGCTTGGACAGGGGGCATGGTGGCTACACCTTC.

This clonotype is deemed large. V is TRBV15 and J is TRBJ2-7, with D unresolved. The CDR3 loop spans 14 amino acids. Germline V gene lookup returns CDR1 LNHNV and CDR2 YYDKDF (reference sequence). Trimming removed 3 bases from V and 3 bases from J, with 12 bases in between. Here the CDR3 DNA reads TGTGCCACCAGCAGGGACCTACCGGACTACGAGCAGTACTTC. It translates to CATSRDLPDYEQYF.

This clonotype was detected only a few times. The chain carries TRBV12-3 or TRBV12-4 and TRBJ1-6, with TRBD1 matching over 9 bases. V was pared by 2 bases and J by 5 bases, with 7 bases of the junction left unmatched. This CDR3 region has 17 residues. The CDR3 DNA follows: TGTGCCAGCAGTTTATGGGCCCGGGACAGGGATAATTCACCCCTCCACTTT. Translated: CASSLWARDRDNSPLHF.

The table lists this clonotype with many counts. This chain uses TRBV7-2 with TRBJ1-2; the match to TRBD1 covers 7 bases. There are 15 residues in the CDR3. Unmatched junction bases numbered 8, after V lost 0 bases and J lost 7 bases. Germline V CDR1 and CDR2: SGHTA, FQGNSA. The CDR3 region is CASSLAGQPLGGYTF. The CDR3, as DNA: TGTGCCAGCAGCTTAGCGGGACAGCCCCTTGGTGGCTACACCTTC.

Comments on this clonotype: A clone one base away is much larger, so this may be a read error. Without the conserved terminal phenylalanine or tryptophan, this CDR3 likely stems from a read error. The J gene is TRBJ2-5, the V gene TRBV7-2, with unresolved D. With 6 bases removed from V and 4 bases from J, the gap between germline ends came to 6 bases. The CDR3 sequence is 11 residues long. Per germline, CDR1 SGHTA and CDR2 FQGNSA. CDR3 amino acids: CASSYGETQYS. In DNA form, the CDR3 reads TGTGCCAGCAGTTACGGAGAGACCCAGTACTCC.

The V gene is TRBV13, the J gene TRBJ2-2, with unresolved D. The CDR3 is 15 amino acids. The V end lost 0 bases, the J end lost 6 bases, and 11 bases lay between the germline ends. Germline CDR1 is PRHDT and CDR2 is FYEKMQ (reference sequence). The CDR3 nucleotides read TGTGCCAGCAGCTTAGGCCCTGGCAATTCCGGGGAGCTGTTTTTT. This gives the protein CASSLGPGNSGELFF.

This clonotype was counted ten times or more. The gene calls are TRBV20-1 and TRBJ1-6; a weak D match, TRBD1 (5 bases). CDR1 is DFQATT and CDR2 is SNEGSKA in the germline V gene (reference sequence). The V end was cut by 0 bases, the J end by 7 bases, with 13 bases between. The CDR3 is 15 amino acids. CDR3 nucleotide sequence: TGCAGTGCTAGAGATCCCCAGGGTACCAATTCACCCCTCCACTTT. Translation gives CSARDPQGTNSPLHF.

This clonotype was seen ten or more times. V and J are TRBV5-1 and TRBJ2-2, with 7 bases identical to TRBD1. The CDR3 loop spans 16 amino acids. The germline CDR1 and CDR2 sequences are SGHRS and YFSETQ. V dropped 3 bases and J dropped 1; count of bases not matched to a gene: 6. CDR3 in amino acids: CASSSNRDRNTGELFF. The CDR3 DNA sequence: TGCGCCAGCAGCTCCAACCGGGACAGGAACACCGGGGAGCTGTTTTTT.

About this clonotype itself: One base away lies a much larger clone, so this may be a sequencing read error. The chain is built from TRBV4-1 and TRBJ2-3; 7 nucleotides line up with TRBD1. The CDR3 is made up of 16 amino acids. J lost 4 bases, V lost 1 base, and 8 bases had no gene match. The germline V gene has CDR1 MGHRA and CDR2 YSYEKL. The CDR3 DNA reads as TGCGCCAGCAGCCAAGGTGAGGCAGGGGGAGCAGATACGCAGTATTTT. Its protein product is CASSQGEAGGADTQYF.

This clonotype was seen many times. This rearrangement joins TRBV30 to TRBJ1-2; no clear D gene. V lost 4 bases and J lost 5, with 8 bases in between. The CDR3 has 11 amino acids. Germline V lookup: CDR1 GTSNPN, CDR2 SVGIG (reference sequence). The CDR3 nucleotides are TGTGCCTGGAAAACTACGTATGGCTACACCTTC. As protein: CAWKTTYGYTF. Full variable domain (missing parts from reference TRBV30 and TRBJ1-2): SQTIHQWPATLVQPVGSPLSLECTVEGTSNPNLYWYRQAAGRGLQLLFYSVGIGQISSEVPQNLSASRPQDRQFILSSKKLLLSDSGFYLCAWKTTYGYTFGSGTRLTVV.

On this clonotype: Because the CDR3's place on the DNA is in doubt, the DNA is left out and the CDR3 is given as listed by TCRdb. The J gene is TRBJ1-1, the V gene TRBV25-1. A total of 17 residues make up the CDR3, ends included. Germline values: CDR1 MGHDK, CDR2 SYGVNS. The CDR3 sequence: CACSARDIARKNTEAFF.

The rearrangement joins TRBV25-1 to TRBJ1-2; D not resolved. Between the trimmed V and J ends, which lost 8 bases and 4 bases, there was a span of 14 bases. Germline CDR1 is MGHDK and CDR2 is SYGVNS. The CDR3 covers 13 residues. Written as DNA, the CDR3 is TGTGCCAGCCAGGATCGGGGAGCCTATGGCTACACCTTC. It translates to CASQDRGAYGYTF.

Concerning this clonotype: At one boundary the junction diverges from the germline segment, which might be a read error. V gene TRBV7-2 combines with J gene TRBJ2-5; 12 positions agree with TRBD2. From germline, CDR1 is SGHTA and CDR2 FQGNSA. This CDR3 region has 14 residues. The CDR3 DNA is TGTGCCAGCAGCTACCTAGCGGGAGGGGAGGCCCAATACTTC. Amino acid sequence: CASSYLAGGEAQYF.